The 30 T cell receptor beta chains in this list originate from one sample, sequenced in a study of blood T cell repertoires in COVID-19. The repertoire was sequenced with immunoSEQ multiplex PCR; TCRdb's copy has only in-frame clones and lacks some. The table includes approximately 100,000 clones, roughly 80% detected once. Specimen: peripheral blood. The receptors come from a man aged 55-75 years with acute or convalescent COVID-19.

This chain uses TRBV2 with TRBJ2-3, with D perhaps matching TRBD1 (5 bases). The CDR3 is 11 amino acids. V shed 6 bases and J shed 5 bases, with 6 bases lying between them. Per germline, CDR1 SNHLY and CDR2 FYNNEI. The CDR3 coding sequence is TGTGCCAGCAGAGACAGAGATACGCAGTATTTT. Translation gives CASRDRDTQYF.

The chain carries TRBV12-3 or TRBV12-4 and TRBJ2-7, with 8 positions matching TRBD2. CDR3 length equals 12 residues. With V trimmed by 7 bases and J by 10 bases, 9 bases remained unmatched. The CDR3 coding sequence is TGTGCCAGCACTAAACCGGGGGGGGAACAGTACGTC. As protein: CASTKPGGEQYV.

V gene TRBV5-1 combines with J gene TRBJ1-1, with 12 bases identical to TRBD1. The J segment lost 3 bases and the V segment lost 3 bases, leaving 3 bases of the junction unmatched. The CDR3 covers 15 residues. The germline V gene encodes CDR1 SGHRS and CDR2 YFSETQ. The CDR3 DNA reads as TGCGCCAGCAGCTGGGGGACAGGGGGCGACACTGAAGCTTTCTTT. It specifies CASSWGTGGDTEAFF.

The CDR3, as DNA: TGTGCCAGCAGTTCCCGGGTCCCCCCCGAGACCCAGTACTTC. This sequence encodes CASSSRVPPETQYF. The V and J genes are TRBV28 and TRBJ2-5; no reliable D call. Per the germline V gene, CDR1 is MDHEN and CDR2 is SYDVKM. This CDR3 is 14 amino acids long. Deletions cut 4 bases from V and 5 bases from J, with 14 bases between.

The chain recombines TRBV6-5 with TRBJ1-2; 8 bases map to TRBD1. CDR1 MNHEY and CDR2 SVGAGI come from the germline V gene. V lost 6 bases to trimming and J lost 8 bases; unmatched junction nucleotides: 5. The CDR3 is made up of 12 amino acids. The CDR3 sequence: CASSLTGEGYTF. In DNA form, the CDR3 reads TGTGCCAGCAGCCTGACAGGGGAAGGCTACACCTTC.

The count of this clone is one. The J gene is TRBJ2-5, the V gene TRBV13, with TRBD2 identical over 12 bases. Trimming took 0 bases from V and 4 from J; bases not matched to a gene: 9. The CDR3 extends over 18 amino acids. Per germline, CDR1 PRHDT and CDR2 FYEKMQ (reference sequence). Here the CDR3 DNA reads TGTGCCAGCAGCTTAGGCCTAGCGGGAGGGCCGAGTGGAGAGACCCAGTACTTC. Translating gives CASSLGLAGGPSGETQYF.

The rearrangement uses TRBV15 and TRBJ1-5; D is unresolved. V dropped 0 bases and J dropped 1 base, with 16 bases sitting between them. The length of the CDR3 is 18 residues. Germline assignment: CDR1 LNHNV and CDR2 YYDKDF (reference sequence). The CDR3 loop is CATSRESFPGMSNQPQHF. The CDR3 DNA reads as TGTGCCACCAGCAGAGAAAGTTTTCCGGGTATGAGCAATCAGCCCCAGCATTTT.

The V call is TRBV7-2, the J call TRBJ2-3; D is unresolved. The germline CDR1 and CDR2 sequences are SGHTA and FQGNSA. The CDR3 has 12 amino acids. The V gene lost 1 base and the J gene lost 5 bases, with 4 bases spanning the gap. This CDR3 reads CASSLGLDTQYF. The DNA of the CDR3 is TGTGCCAGCAGCTTAGGGCTAGATACGCAGTATTTT.

The chain carries TRBV19 and TRBJ2-3; D might be TRBD2 (7 bases). CDR3 length equals 15 residues. CDR1 is LNHDA and CDR2 is SQIVND in the germline V gene (reference sequence). V lost 3 bases and J 5 bases, leaving 15 bases between the germline ends. CDR3 in DNA: TGTGCCAGTAGTATGGGGGGGGCGTTCAAAGATACGCAGTATTTT. This encodes CASSMGGAFKDTQYF.

The V gene is TRBV5-4, the J gene TRBJ2-3, with 8 nucleotides matching TRBD2. The germline gives CDR1 SGHNT, CDR2 YYREEE (reference sequence). There are 15 residues in the CDR3. V trimming: 4 bases; J trimming: 4 bases; junction bases outside the gene matches: 8. This CDR3 reads CASSKQAGAADTQYF. The CDR3 DNA follows: TGTGCCAGCAGCAAACAAGCGGGGGCCGCAGATACGCAGTATTTT.

This clone was detected many times. The rearrangement uses TRBV27 and TRBJ2-1; D possibly corresponds to TRBD1 (5 bases). The length of the CDR3 is 17 residues. V dropped 6 bases and J dropped 0 bases, with 18 bases sitting between them. The germline V gene encodes CDR1 MNHEY and CDR2 SMNVEV (reference sequence). CDR3 DNA sequence: TGTGCCAGCAGACCGTCACAGGACAAGAGCTCCTACAATGAGCAGTTCTTC. Protein product: CASRPSQDKSSYNEQFF.

The V call is TRBV10-1, the J call TRBJ2-2, with a possible D match to TRBD2 (5 bases). V lost 2 bases to trimming and J lost 5 bases, with 9 bases between them. Per germline, CDR1 WNHNN and CDR2 SYGVQD (reference sequence). This CDR3 is built from 14 residues. The CDR3: CASSETTRTGELFF. DNA for the CDR3: TGCGCCAGCAGTGAGACAACTAGGACCGGGGAGCTGTTTTTT.

The rearrangement joins TRBV12-2 to TRBJ1-2. TRBV12-2 has pseudogene status. This CDR3 spans 17 amino acids. In DNA form, the CDR3 reads TGTGCAAGTCACCGCCACGGCCGGGGGAAAACCCGGGATGGCTACACCTTC. Its protein is CASHRHGRGKTRDGYTF.

This sequence joins TRBV7-9 and TRBJ2-1, with TRBD2 matching over 9 bases. In germline, CDR1 is SEHNR, CDR2 FQNEAQ (reference sequence). V lost 1 base, J lost 5 bases, and 6 bases stayed unmatched. This CDR3 is built from 16 residues. As DNA, the CDR3 is TGTGCCAGCAGCTTAGTTATGACTAGCGGTAACAATGAGCAGTTCTTC. Translated: CASSLVMTSGNNEQFF. Looking up the rest from reference TRBV7-9 and TRBJ2-1 gives the full variable domain: DTGVSQNPRHKITKRGQNVTFRCDPISEHNRLYWYRQTLGQGPEFLTYFQNEAQLEKSRLLSDRFSAERPKGSFSTLEIQRTEQGDSAMYLCASSLVMTSGNNEQFFGPGTRLTVL.

V usage is TRBV2 and J usage is TRBJ1-5, with D unclear. Germline values: CDR1 SNHLY, CDR2 FYNNEI. This CDR3 comprises 14 residues. Trimming stripped 8 bases from V and 2 bases from J, with 13 bases between. The chain's CDR3 is CASLPRVGNQPQHF. CDR3 nucleotides: TGTGCCAGCCTTCCCCGGGTAGGCAATCAGCCCCAGCATTTT.

This sequence joins TRBV15 and TRBJ1-3, with 9 bases that match TRBD1. This CDR3 comprises 16 residues. Per germline, CDR1 LNHNV and CDR2 YYDKDF (reference sequence). After removal of 3 bases from V and 4 bases from J, the junction contained 7 bases not matched to a gene. CDR3 loop: CATSRAGTGSGNTIYF. CDR3 sequence (DNA): TGTGCCACCAGCAGGGCCGGGACAGGGAGCGGAAACACCATATATTTT. Filled out from reference TRBV15 and TRBJ1-3, the complete variable domain reads DAMVIQNPRYQVTQFGKPVTLSCSQTLNHNVMYWYQQKSSQAPKLLFHYYDKDFNNEADTPDNFQSRRPNTSFCFLDIRSPGLGDTAMYLCATSRAGTGSGNTIYFGEGSWLTVV.

This clone has just a few counts. The J gene is TRBJ2-7, the V gene TRBV7-9; 8 bases fit TRBD2. V shed 4 bases, J shed 2 bases, and the junction held 7 bases outside the gene matches. The germline V gene has CDR1 SEHNR and CDR2 FQNEAQ (reference sequence). The CDR3 is 15 amino acids. The CDR3 loop reads CASSSSSGYTYEQYV. CDR3 sequence (DNA): TGTGCCAGCAGCTCTTCTAGCGGGTACACCTACGAGCAGTACGTC.

This clone appeared a few times. The CDR3 here is CASSQVGRAGDEQFF. The CDR3, as DNA: TGCGCCAGCAGCCAAGTTGGGCGGGCCGGCGATGAGCAGTTCTTC. The rearrangement joins TRBV4-1 to TRBJ2-1; the D gene is possibly TRBD2 (5 bases). CDR1 is MGHRA and CDR2 is YSYEKL in the germline V gene. This CDR3 has 15 residues. V was shortened by 1 base and J by 8 bases, with 15 bases between the two germline ends.

The rearrangement joins TRBV28 to TRBJ1-3, with D uncertain. Looked up from germline, CDR1 is MDHEN and CDR2 is SYDVKM. Trimming stripped 1 base from V and 4 bases from J, with 5 bases between. This CDR3 is built from 13 residues. CDR3 nucleotide sequence: TGTGCCAGCAGTTTATTGAGAGGAAACACCATATATTTT. This translates into CASSLLRGNTIYF.

V and J are TRBV6-5 and TRBJ1-1, with unresolved D. Trimming removed 6 bases at V and 11 bases at J, with 25 bases between. The CDR3 loop spans 15 amino acids. From germline, CDR1 is MNHEY and CDR2 SVGAGI. This CDR3 reads CASRGSDVTRFRAFF. CDR3 bases: TGTGCCAGCAGAGGGAGTGATGTAACGCGTTTTAGGGCTTTCTTT.

The chain combines TRBV7-8 with TRBJ1-2; 8 nucleotides agree with TRBD1. CDR3 length equals 15 residues. The germline V gene has CDR1 SGHVS and CDR2 FQNEAQ. V gave up 3 bases and J gave up 5 bases; unmatched junction bases: 8. The chain's CDR3 is CASSFATGVFYGYTF. The CDR3 DNA is TGTGCCAGCAGCTTCGCGACAGGGGTATTTTATGGCTACACCTTC. The whole variable domain, remainder taken from reference TRBV7-8 and TRBJ1-2, is GAGVSQSPRYKVAKRGQDVALRCDPISGHVSLFWYQQALGQGPEFLTYFQNEAQLDKSGLPSDRFFAERPEGSVSTLKIQRTQQEDSAVYLCASSFATGVFYGYTFGSGTRLTVV.

This clone was observed a single time. The rearrangement uses TRBV2 and TRBJ2-1, with 7 bases matching TRBD2. The junction had 3 bases not matched to a gene; V was cut back by 1 base and J by 3 bases. The CDR3 is made up of 15 amino acids. The germline gives CDR1 SNHLY, CDR2 FYNNEI. The CDR3 region has the DNA TGTGCCAGCAGTGAAGACAGCGGGGACTACAATGAGCAGTTCTTC. Its protein product is CASSEDSGDYNEQFF.

V is TRBV28 and J is TRBJ2-7; D perhaps matches TRBD2 (7 bases). Germline V gives CDR1 MDHEN, CDR2 SYDVKM. Trimming left V 6 bases short and J 9 bases short, with 18 bases between. This CDR3 contains 13 residues. CDR3 in amino acids: CASRRGGSVRQYF. The CDR3 DNA is TGTGCCAGCAGGAGGGGGGGTTCAGTTCGGCAGTACTTC.

V is TRBV7-8 and J is TRBJ2-7, with 12 bases aligning to TRBD2. CDR3 size: 15 residues. V trimming: 5 bases; J trimming: 1 base; junction bases outside the gene matches: 3. Looked up from germline, CDR1 is SGHVS and CDR2 is FQNEAQ. The CDR3 is CASSILAGGSYEQYF. Written as DNA, the CDR3 is TGTGCCAGCAGCATTCTAGCGGGAGGGTCCTACGAGCAGTACTTC.

V gene TRBV24-1 combines with J gene TRBJ2-1; D unclear. CDR1 is KGHDR, CDR2 SFDVKD, per germline. The V gene lost 3 bases and the J gene lost 1 base, with 12 bases spanning the gap. This CDR3 comprises 16 residues. CDR3 DNA sequence: TGTGCCACCAGTGATCCTATTTTCCCATCCTACAATGAGCAGTTCTTC. Encoded protein: CATSDPIFPSYNEQFF.

CDR3 coding DNA: TGCGCCAGCAGCCGCACCGGGACAGGGTTTGGATACGAGCAGTACGTC. Translating it yields CASSRTGTGFGYEQYV. This sequence joins TRBV4-1 and TRBJ2-7, with 9 bases identical to TRBD1. The germline gives CDR1 MGHRA, CDR2 YSYEKL. The V segment lost 4 bases and the J segment 4 bases; nucleotides outside the gene matches: 11. The CDR3 runs to 16 residues.

The V gene is TRBV7-2, the J gene TRBJ2-3; no clear D. Per the germline V gene, CDR1 is SGHTA and CDR2 is FQGNSA. V was pared by 3 bases and J by 6 bases, with 19 bases between. The CDR3 contains 16 residues. This CDR3 is CASSLVSRRSADTQYF. For the CDR3, the DNA is TGTGCCAGCAGCTTGGTATCGAGGCGCTCGGCGGATACGCAGTATTTT. Based on the CDR3 plus reference TRBV7-2 and TRBJ2-3, the full variable domain is GAGVSQSPSNKVTEKGKDVELRCDPISGHTALYWYRQSLGQGLEFLIYFQGNSAPDKSGLPSDRFSAERTGGSVSTLTIQRTQQEDSAVYLCASSLVSRRSADTQYFGPGTRLTVL.

The chain has TRBV11-3 and TRBJ2-1; 7 bases map to TRBD1. The CDR3 length is 16 residues. CDR1 SGHNT and CDR2 YENEEA come from the germline V gene. V gave up 5 bases and J gave up 0 bases; unmatched junction bases: 7. CDR3 loop: CASSPGQVLSYNEQFF. CDR3 sequence (DNA): TGTGCCAGCAGCCCCGGACAGGTCCTCTCCTACAATGAGCAGTTCTTC.

This sequence joins TRBV28 and TRBJ1-5; D may be TRBD1 (5 bases). The CDR3 is made up of 16 amino acids. In germline, CDR1 is MDHEN, CDR2 SYDVKM. Trimming removed 7 bases from V and 2 bases from J, with 18 bases in between. The CDR3 loop is CASTPGLIGGNQPQHF. DNA for the CDR3: TGTGCCAGCACGCCGGGACTGATTGGGGGCAATCAGCCCCAGCATTTT.

The genes are TRBV19 and TRBJ2-1; TRBD2 agrees at 8 bases. Germline CDR1 is LNHDA and CDR2 is SQIVND (reference sequence). The CDR3 runs 18 residues. The V gene end was trimmed by 3 bases and the J gene end by 3 bases; junction bases not matched to a gene: 13. CDR3 protein: CASSMSSGRHLLYNEQFF. In DNA, the CDR3 is TGTGCCAGTAGTATGTCGAGCGGGAGACACCTCCTCTACAATGAGCAGTTCTTC.